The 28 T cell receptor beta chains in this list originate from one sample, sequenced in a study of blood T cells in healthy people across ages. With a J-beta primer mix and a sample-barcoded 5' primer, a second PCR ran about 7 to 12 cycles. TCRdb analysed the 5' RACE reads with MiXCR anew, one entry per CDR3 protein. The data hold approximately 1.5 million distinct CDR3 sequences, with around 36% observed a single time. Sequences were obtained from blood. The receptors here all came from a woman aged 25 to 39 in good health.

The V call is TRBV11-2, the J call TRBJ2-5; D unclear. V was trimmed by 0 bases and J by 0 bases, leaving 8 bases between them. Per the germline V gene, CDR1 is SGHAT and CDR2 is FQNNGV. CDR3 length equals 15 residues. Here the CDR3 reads CASSLDPNHQETQYF. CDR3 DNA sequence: TGTGCCAGCAGCTTAGATCCCAATCACCAAGAGACCCAGTACTTC. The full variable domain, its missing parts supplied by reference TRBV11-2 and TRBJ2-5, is EAGVAQSPRYKIIEKRQSVAFWCNPISGHATLYWYQQILGQGPKLLIQFQNNGVVDDSQLPKDRFSAERLKGVDSTLKIQPAKLEDSAVYLCASSLDPNHQETQYFGPGTRLLVL.

The CDR3: CASSPPGLALYNEQFF. CDR3 DNA: TGTGCCAGCAGCCCCCCGGGACTAGCGCTATACAATGAGCAGTTCTTC. V usage is TRBV13 and J usage is TRBJ2-1, with 10 bases aligning to TRBD2. This CDR3 region has 16 residues. Germline CDR1 and CDR2: PRHDT and FYEKMQ (reference sequence). J was trimmed by 4 bases and V by 5 bases; bases with no gene match: 8.

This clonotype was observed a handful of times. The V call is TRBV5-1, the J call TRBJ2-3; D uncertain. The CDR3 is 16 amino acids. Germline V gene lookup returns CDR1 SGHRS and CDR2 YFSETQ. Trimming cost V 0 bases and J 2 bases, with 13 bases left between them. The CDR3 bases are TGCGCCAGCAGCTTGGGAAGTACTCTTAACACAGATACGCAGTATTTT. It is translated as CASSLGSTLNTDTQYF.

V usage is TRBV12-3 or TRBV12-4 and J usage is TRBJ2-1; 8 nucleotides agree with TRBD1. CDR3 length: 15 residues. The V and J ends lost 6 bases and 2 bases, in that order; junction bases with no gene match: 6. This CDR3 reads CASRNDRGPYNEQFF. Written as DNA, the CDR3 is TGTGCCAGCAGGAACGACAGGGGACCCTACAATGAGCAGTTCTTC.

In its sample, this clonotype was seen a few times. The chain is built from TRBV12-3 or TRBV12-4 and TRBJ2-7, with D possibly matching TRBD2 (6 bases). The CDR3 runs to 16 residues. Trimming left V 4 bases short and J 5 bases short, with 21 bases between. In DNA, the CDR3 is TGTGCCAGCAGTTCCCAACGGACGGACGGGGAGGACGAGCAGTACTTC. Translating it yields CASSSQRTDGEDEQYF.

The CDR3 nucleotides are TGCAGTGCTAGAGACCAGGGGGCGGAAGGCTACACCTTC. Encoded protein: CSARDQGAEGYTF. The genes are TRBV20-1 and TRBJ1-2, with 8 bases matching TRBD1. This CDR3 is built from 13 residues. The J segment lost 8 bases and the V segment lost 0 bases, leaving 5 bases of the junction unmatched. The V gene's germline CDR1 is DFQATT and CDR2 SNEGSKA (reference sequence).

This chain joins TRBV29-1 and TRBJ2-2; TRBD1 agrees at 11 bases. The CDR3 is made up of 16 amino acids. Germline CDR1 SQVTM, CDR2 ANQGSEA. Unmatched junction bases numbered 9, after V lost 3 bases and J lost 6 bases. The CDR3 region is CSVEGGTGGFAGELFF. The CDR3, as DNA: TGCAGCGTTGAGGGGGGGACAGGGGGTTTCGCCGGGGAGCTGTTTTTT.

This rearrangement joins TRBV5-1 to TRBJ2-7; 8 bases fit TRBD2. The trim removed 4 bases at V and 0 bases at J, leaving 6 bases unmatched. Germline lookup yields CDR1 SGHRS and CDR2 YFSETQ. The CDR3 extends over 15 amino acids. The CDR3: CASSARAGDSYEQYF. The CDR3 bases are TGCGCCAGCAGCGCGAGAGCGGGAGACTCCTACGAGCAGTACTTC.

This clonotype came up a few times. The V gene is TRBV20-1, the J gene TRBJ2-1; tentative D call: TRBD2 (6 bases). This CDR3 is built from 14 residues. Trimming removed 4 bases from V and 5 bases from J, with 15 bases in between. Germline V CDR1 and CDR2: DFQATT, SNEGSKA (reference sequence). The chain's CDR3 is CSANLAPLNNEQFF. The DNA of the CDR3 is TGCAGTGCTAACCTAGCGCCCCTCAACAATGAGCAGTTCTTC.

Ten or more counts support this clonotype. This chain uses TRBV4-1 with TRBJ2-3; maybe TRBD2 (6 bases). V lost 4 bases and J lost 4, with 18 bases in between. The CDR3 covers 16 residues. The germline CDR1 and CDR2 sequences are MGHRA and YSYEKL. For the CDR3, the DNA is TGCGCCAGCAGCCGGGCTTTCGGGGGTGTCCCAGATACGCAGTATTTT. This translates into CASSRAFGGVPDTQYF.

The CDR3 loop reads CASSPSDGGRVNTEAFF. The CDR3, as DNA: TGTGCCAGCAGCCCCTCGGATGGGGGGCGGGTGAACACTGAAGCTTTCTTT. V is TRBV7-3 and J is TRBJ1-1; D may be TRBD1 (6 bases). The CDR3 is 17 residues long. V was clipped by 5 bases and J by 0 bases, with 19 bases between them. Per the germline V gene, CDR1 is SGHTA and CDR2 is FQGTGA.

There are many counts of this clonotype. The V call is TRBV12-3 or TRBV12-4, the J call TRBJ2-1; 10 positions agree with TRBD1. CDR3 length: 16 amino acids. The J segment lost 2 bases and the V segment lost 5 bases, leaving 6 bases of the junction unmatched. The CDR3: CASSGWTGGTYNEQFF. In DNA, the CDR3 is TGTGCCAGCAGTGGCTGGACAGGGGGGACCTACAATGAGCAGTTCTTC.

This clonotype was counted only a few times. CDR3: CASSQGTGGATGELFF. The CDR3 region has the DNA TGTGCCAGCAGCCAAGGGACAGGGGGCGCGACCGGGGAGCTGTTTTTT. The V and J genes are TRBV7-3 and TRBJ2-2; TRBD1 matches at 12 bases. This CDR3 has 16 amino acids. Germline CDR1 and CDR2: SGHTA and FQGTGA. Trimming cost V 5 bases and J 5 bases; bases outside gene matches: 6.

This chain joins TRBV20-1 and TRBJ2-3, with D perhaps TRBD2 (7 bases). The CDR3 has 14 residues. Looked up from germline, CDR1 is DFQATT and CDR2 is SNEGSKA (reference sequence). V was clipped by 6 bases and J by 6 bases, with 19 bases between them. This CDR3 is CSASLAGAGDTQYF. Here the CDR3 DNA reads TGCAGTGCATCCCTGGCGGGGGCCGGGGATACGCAGTATTTT.

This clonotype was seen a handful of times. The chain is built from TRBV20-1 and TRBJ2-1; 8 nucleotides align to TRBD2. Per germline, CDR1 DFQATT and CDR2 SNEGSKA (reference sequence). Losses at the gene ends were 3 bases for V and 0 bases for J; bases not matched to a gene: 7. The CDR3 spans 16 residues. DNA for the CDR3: TGCAGTGCTAGGGTTAGCGGGGCTGTCTCCTACAATGAGCAGTTCTTC. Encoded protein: CSARVSGAVSYNEQFF.

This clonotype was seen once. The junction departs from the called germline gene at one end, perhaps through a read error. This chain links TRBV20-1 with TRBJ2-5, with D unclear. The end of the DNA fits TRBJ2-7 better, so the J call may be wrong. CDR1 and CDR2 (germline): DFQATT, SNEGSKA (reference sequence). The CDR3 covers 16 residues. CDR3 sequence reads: CSARDLARTSSHEQYF. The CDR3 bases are TGCAGTGCTAGAGATTTAGCCAGAACCAGCTCCCACGAGCAGTACTTC.

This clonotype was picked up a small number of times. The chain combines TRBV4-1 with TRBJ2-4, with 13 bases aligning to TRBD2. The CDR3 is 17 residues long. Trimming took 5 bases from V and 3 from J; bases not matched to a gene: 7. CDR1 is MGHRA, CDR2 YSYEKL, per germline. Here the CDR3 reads CASSDRLAGGSKNIQYF. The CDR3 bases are TGCGCCAGCAGCGACCGACTAGCGGGAGGCAGCAAAAACATTCAGTACTTC.

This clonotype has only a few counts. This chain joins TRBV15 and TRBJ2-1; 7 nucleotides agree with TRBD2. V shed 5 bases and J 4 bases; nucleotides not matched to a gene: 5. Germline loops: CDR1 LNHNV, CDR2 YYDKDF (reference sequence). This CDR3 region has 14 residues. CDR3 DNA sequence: TGTGCCACCAGCGGGGGGGATAAATACAATGAGCAGTTCTTC. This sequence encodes CATSGGDKYNEQFF.

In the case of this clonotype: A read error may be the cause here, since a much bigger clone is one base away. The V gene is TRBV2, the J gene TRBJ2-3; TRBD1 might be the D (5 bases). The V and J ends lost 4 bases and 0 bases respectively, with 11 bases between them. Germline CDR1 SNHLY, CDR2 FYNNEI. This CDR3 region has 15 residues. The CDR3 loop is CASSVDISSTDTQYF. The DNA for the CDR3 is TGTGCCAGCAGTGTGGACATTTCTAGCACAGATACGCAGTATTTT.

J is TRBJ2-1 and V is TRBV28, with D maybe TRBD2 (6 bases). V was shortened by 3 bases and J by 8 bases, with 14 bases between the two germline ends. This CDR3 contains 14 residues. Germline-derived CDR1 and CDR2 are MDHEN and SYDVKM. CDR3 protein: CASSFGGVGYEQFF. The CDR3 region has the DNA TGTGCCAGCAGTTTTGGCGGGGTTGGATATGAGCAGTTCTTC.

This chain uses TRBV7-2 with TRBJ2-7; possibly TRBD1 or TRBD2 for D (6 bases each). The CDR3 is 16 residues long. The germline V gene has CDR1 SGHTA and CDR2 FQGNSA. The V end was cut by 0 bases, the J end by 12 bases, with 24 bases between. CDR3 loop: CASSLARGATGQSRYF. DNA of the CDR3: TGTGCCAGCAGCTTAGCAAGGGGGGCGACGGGGCAGAGCAGGTACTTC.

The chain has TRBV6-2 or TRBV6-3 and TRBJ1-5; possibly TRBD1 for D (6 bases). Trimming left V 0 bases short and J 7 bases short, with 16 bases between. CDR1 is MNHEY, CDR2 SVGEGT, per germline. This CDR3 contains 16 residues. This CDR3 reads CASSYSRGGGWQPQHF. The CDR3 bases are TGTGCCAGCAGTTACTCGAGAGGGGGAGGTTGGCAGCCCCAGCATTTT.

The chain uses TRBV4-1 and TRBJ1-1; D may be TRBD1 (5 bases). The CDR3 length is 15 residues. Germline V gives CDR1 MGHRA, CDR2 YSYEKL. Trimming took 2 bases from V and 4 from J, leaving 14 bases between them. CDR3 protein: CASSQPTASSTEAFF. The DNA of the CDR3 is TGCGCCAGCAGCCAACCGACAGCCTCGAGCACTGAAGCTTTCTTT.

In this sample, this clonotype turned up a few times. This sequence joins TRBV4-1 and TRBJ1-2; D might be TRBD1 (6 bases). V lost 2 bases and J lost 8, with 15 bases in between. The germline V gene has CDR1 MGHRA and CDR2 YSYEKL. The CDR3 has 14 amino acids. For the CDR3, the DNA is TGCGCCAGCAGCCAACCCGGGACAAACAAAGGCTACACCTTC. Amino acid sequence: CASSQPGTNKGYTF.

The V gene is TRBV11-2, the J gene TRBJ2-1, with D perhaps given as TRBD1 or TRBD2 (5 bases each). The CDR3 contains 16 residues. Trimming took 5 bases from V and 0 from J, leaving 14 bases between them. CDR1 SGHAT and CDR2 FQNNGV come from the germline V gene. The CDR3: CASSAQRGSSYNEQFF. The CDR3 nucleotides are TGTGCCAGCAGCGCCCAGAGGGGTAGCTCCTACAATGAGCAGTTCTTC.

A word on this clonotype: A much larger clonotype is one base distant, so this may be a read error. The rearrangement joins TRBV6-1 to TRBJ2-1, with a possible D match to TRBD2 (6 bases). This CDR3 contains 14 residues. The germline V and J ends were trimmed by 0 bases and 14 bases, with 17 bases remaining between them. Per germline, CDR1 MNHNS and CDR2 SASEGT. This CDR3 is CASSEAWTNGVKFF. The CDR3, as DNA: TGTGCCAGCAGTGAAGCTTGGACTAACGGGGTGAAGTTCTTC.

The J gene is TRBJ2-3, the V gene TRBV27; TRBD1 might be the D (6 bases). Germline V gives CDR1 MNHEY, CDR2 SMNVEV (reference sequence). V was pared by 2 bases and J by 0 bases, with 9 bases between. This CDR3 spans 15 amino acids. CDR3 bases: TGTGCCAGCAGTTTAAGGACAGTGAGCACAGATACGCAGTATTTT. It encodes CASSLRTVSTDTQYF.

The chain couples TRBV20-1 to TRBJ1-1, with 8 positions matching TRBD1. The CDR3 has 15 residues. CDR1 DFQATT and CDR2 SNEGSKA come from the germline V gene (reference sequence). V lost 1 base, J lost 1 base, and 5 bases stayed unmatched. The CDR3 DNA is TGCAGTGCTAGAGGCTTACAGGGGGAGAACACTGAAGCTTTCTTT. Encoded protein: CSARGLQGENTEAFF.